Following are 26 T cell receptor beta chains from one sample sequenced in a study of T-cell reconstitution after alpha-beta-depleted transplantation in children. Library preparation (for TCRbeta) was performed with unique molecular identifiers. Via MiXCR, TCRdb re-called the PCR reads, giving one row per CDR3 protein. The sample has some 300,000 distinct CDR3 sequences; about a tenth are singletons. Source: PBMCs from the stem cell graft donor, taken from the stem cell graft. Receptor source: a human donor who donated a stem cell graft to a child with acute lymphoblastic leukemia.

In this sample, this clonotype turned up a few times. The chain carries TRBV20-1 and TRBJ2-5; TRBD2 is a possible D gene (5 bases). Trimming shortened V by 6 bases and J by 0 bases, and 11 bases separated the two germline ends. This CDR3 is 13 amino acids long. Germline CDR1 reads DFQATT; CDR2 reads SNEGSKA (reference sequence). The CDR3 loop is CSAPTTYQETQYF. In nucleotides, the CDR3 is TGCAGTGCGCCGACTACGTACCAAGAGACCCAGTACTTC.

The CDR3 spells CASSLSSPGRHNEQFF. The CDR3 DNA reads as TGTGCCAGCAGTTTATCTAGCCCAGGGCGCCACAATGAGCAGTTCTTC. The chain recombines TRBV27 with TRBJ2-1, with D tentatively TRBD1 (5 bases). The CDR3 length is 16 residues. The germline V and J ends were trimmed by 0 bases and 5 bases, with 14 bases remaining between them. Germline loops: CDR1 MNHEY, CDR2 SMNVEV (reference sequence).

This clonotype occurred many times. This chain connects TRBV5-1 to TRBJ2-3; D is undetermined. The CDR3 extends over 12 amino acids. Germline values: CDR1 SGHRS, CDR2 YFSETQ. The V end was cut by 0 bases, the J end by 6 bases, with 5 bases between. Written as DNA, the CDR3 is TGCGCCAGCAGCTTGGGTATGGATACGCAGTATTTT. Protein sequence: CASSLGMDTQYF.

This clonotype was seen only a few times. The rearrangement uses TRBV4-3 and TRBJ1-1; D may be TRBD1 (6 bases). The CDR3 covers 16 residues. Germline V gene data show CDR1 as LGHNA and CDR2 as YSLEER. Trimming pared 4 bases from V and 3 bases from J, leaving 18 bases between. In DNA form, the CDR3 reads TGCGCCAGCAGCCGACGGTCGCTTACAGGGTACACTGAAGCTTTCTTT. This codes for CASSRRSLTGYTEAFF.

This sequence joins TRBV11-2 and TRBJ2-2; TRBD1 matches at 11 bases. Germline CDR1 SGHAT, CDR2 FQNNGV. This CDR3 spans 16 amino acids. V dropped 3 bases and J dropped 3; count of bases not matched to a gene: 3. CDR3 loop: CASSFGQGAYTGELFF. In DNA form, the CDR3 reads TGTGCCAGCAGCTTCGGACAGGGGGCTTACACCGGGGAGCTGTTTTTT.

This rearrangement joins TRBV5-1 to TRBJ2-5; weak D call: TRBD2 (5 bases). CDR1 and CDR2 (germline): SGHRS, YFSETQ. The CDR3 covers 15 residues. V was pared by 0 bases and J by 2 bases, with 11 bases between. Written as DNA, the CDR3 is TGCGCCAGCAGCTTGGGGGAGACCGCGCAAGAGACCCAGTACTTC. Protein: CASSLGETAQETQYF.

A few counts support this clonotype. J is TRBJ1-1 and V is TRBV5-1, with 9 bases lining up with TRBD1. This CDR3 comprises 17 residues. Trimming cost V 4 bases and J 0 bases; bases outside gene matches: 10. From germline, CDR1 is SGHRS and CDR2 YFSETQ. DNA of the CDR3: TGCGCCAGCAGCCCCCGGACAGGGGAGGCCCTGAACACTGAAGCTTTCTTT. This encodes CASSPRTGEALNTEAFF.

This clonotype showed up many times. The chain couples TRBV4-3 to TRBJ2-7, with TRBD2 matching 9 bases. This CDR3 has 13 residues. Per the germline V gene, CDR1 is LGHNA and CDR2 is YSLEER. The V gene end was trimmed by 2 bases and the J gene end by 12 bases; junction bases not matched to a gene: 8. In DNA form, the CDR3 reads TGCGCCAGCAGCCAAACCCAAGGGACTAGCCCGTACTTC. Its translation: CASSQTQGTSPYF.

The rearrangement uses TRBV5-1 and TRBJ2-7; no clear D. Germline CDR1 is SGHRS and CDR2 is YFSETQ. Trimming stripped 1 base from V and 1 base from J, with 9 bases between. The CDR3 sequence is 14 residues long. The DNA of the CDR3 is TGCGCCAGCAGCTTGACGGCAGGTTCCTACGAGCAGTACTTC. It is translated as CASSLTAGSYEQYF. The full variable domain, its missing parts supplied by reference TRBV5-1 and TRBJ2-7, is KAGVTQTPRYLIKTRGQQVTLSCSPISGHRSVSWYQQTPGQGLQFLFEYFSETQRNKGNFPGRFSGRQFSNSRSEMNVSTLELGDSALYLCASSLTAGSYEQYFGPGTRLTVT.

This clonotype was recorded at least ten times. The chain is built from TRBV6-1 and TRBJ1-1, with D tentatively TRBD1 (5 bases). The V and J ends lost 6 bases and 11 bases respectively, with 25 bases between them. The V gene's germline CDR1 is MNHNS and CDR2 SASEGT. The CDR3 totals 15 residues. The CDR3 loop reads CASSPGGTSKRVAFF. CDR3 DNA: TGTGCCAGCAGCCCGGGTGGGACCTCAAAGCGGGTTGCTTTCTTT.

This clonotype was observed a few times. The rearrangement joins TRBV7-6 to TRBJ2-7; D not certain. The germline CDR1 and CDR2 sequences are SGHVS and FNYEAQ. V was cut by 5 bases and J by 6 bases, with 11 bases left in between. This CDR3 has 12 amino acids. The CDR3 loop reads CASSQVGAEQYF. CDR3 DNA sequence: TGTGCCAGCAGCCAGGTCGGAGCCGAGCAGTACTTC. The entire variable domain, with the rest obtained from reference TRBV7-6 and TRBJ2-7, is as follows: GAGVSQSPRYKVTKRGQDVALRCDPISGHVSLYWYRQALGQGPEFLTYFNYEAQQDKSGLPNDRFSAERPEGSISTLTIQRTEQRDSAMYRCASSQVGAEQYFGPGTRLTVT.

This clonotype was counted many times. V usage is TRBV3-1 and J usage is TRBJ2-7, with D perhaps given as TRBD1 or TRBD2 (6 bases each). This CDR3 spans 11 amino acids. Trimming pared 8 bases from V and 5 bases from J, leaving 10 bases between. Per germline, CDR1 LGHDT and CDR2 YNNKEL (reference sequence). In DNA, the CDR3 is TGTGCCAGCTACGGGGGCCACGAGCAGTACTTC. The encoded protein is CASYGGHEQYF.

The genes are TRBV6-5 and TRBJ2-6; the D call may be TRBD1 or TRBD2 (5 bases each). V lost 0 bases to trimming and J lost 0 bases, with 12 bases between them. There are 18 residues in the CDR3. Looked up from germline, CDR1 is MNHEY and CDR2 is SVGAGI. CDR3 sequence: CASSYSFGTSSGANVLTF. The DNA for the CDR3 is TGTGCCAGCAGTTACTCGTTCGGGACGAGCTCTGGGGCCAACGTCCTGACTTTC.

This clonotype turned up a few times. The genes are TRBV7-9 and TRBJ2-7; 10 nucleotides line up with TRBD2. The junction had 1 base not matched to a gene; V was cut back by 2 bases and J by 0 bases. Germline values: CDR1 SEHNR, CDR2 FQNEAQ (reference sequence). This CDR3 region has 15 residues. In nucleotides, the CDR3 is TGTGCCAGCAGCTTACCTAGCGGGAGCTCCTACGAGCAGTACTTC. As protein: CASSLPSGSSYEQYF.

The rearrangement uses TRBV5-1 and TRBJ2-7; no reliable D call. Germline V CDR1 and CDR2: SGHRS, YFSETQ. CDR3 length: 13 residues. Trimming pared 5 bases from V and 0 bases from J, leaving 9 bases between. The CDR3 region has the DNA TGCGCCAGCAGGAAGGTAGGCTCCTACGAGCAGTACTTC. This sequence encodes CASRKVGSYEQYF.

In this sample, this clonotype turned up a few times. The rearrangement joins TRBV15 to TRBJ1-3; D remains ambiguous. Germline loops: CDR1 LNHNV, CDR2 YYDKDF (reference sequence). This CDR3 contains 13 residues. Trimming removed 0 bases at V and 7 bases at J, with 7 bases between. The CDR3 nucleotides are TGTGCCACCAGCAGAGATCTTTTGAACACCATATATTTT. It is translated as CATSRDLLNTIYF.

The V gene is TRBV12-3 or TRBV12-4, the J gene TRBJ2-1; possibly TRBD1 for D (7 bases). This CDR3 contains 16 residues. V shed 1 base and J shed 3 bases, with 13 bases lying between them. The CDR3 DNA is TGTGCCAGCAGTTTAGGGAGGGGGCTGGTCTACAATGAGCAGTTCTTC. It translates to CASSLGRGLVYNEQFF.

This clonotype appeared a few times. V usage is TRBV5-1 and J usage is TRBJ2-3; D gene ambiguous. The length of the CDR3 is 13 residues. From germline, CDR1 is SGHRS and CDR2 YFSETQ. Trimming stripped 4 bases from V and 7 bases from J, with 13 bases between. The CDR3 reads CASSPGTPNTQYF. The CDR3, as DNA: TGCGCCAGCAGCCCAGGCACCCCCAATACGCAGTATTTT.

This clonotype was counted only a few times. The chain links TRBV5-4 to TRBJ2-3; the D gene is possibly TRBD1 (5 bases). With 4 bases removed from V and 2 bases from J, the gap between germline ends came to 11 bases. The V gene's germline CDR1 is SGHNT and CDR2 YYREEE (reference sequence). CDR3 length equals 14 residues. CDR3 in DNA: TGTGCCAGCAGCCCGGACACCTTCACAGATACGCAGTATTTT. Translation gives CASSPDTFTDTQYF.

This chain joins TRBV7-2 and TRBJ2-1, with a weak D call TRBD1 (6 bases). Germline CDR1 SGHTA, CDR2 FQGNSA. The V gene lost 1 base and the J gene lost 4 bases, with 17 bases spanning the gap. The CDR3 is 17 residues long. The CDR3 DNA follows: TGTGCCAGCAGCTTAGTGACAGGACGACAGGTATACAATGAGCAGTTCTTC. Residues: CASSLVTGRQVYNEQFF.

CDR3 residues: CASSQDGNQPQHF. The DNA of the CDR3 is TGTGCCAGCAGCCAAGACGGGAATCAGCCCCAGCATTTT. This chain connects TRBV3-1 to TRBJ1-5; D not certain. The CDR3 runs 13 residues. The germline V gene encodes CDR1 LGHDT and CDR2 YNNKEL (reference sequence). Trimming removed 0 bases at V and 4 bases at J, with 4 bases between.

In its sample, this clonotype was seen a few times. This chain joins TRBV13 and TRBJ2-1; possibly TRBD1 for D (5 bases). The V gene lost 5 bases and the J gene lost 4 bases, with 21 bases spanning the gap. The CDR3 sequence is 17 residues long. Germline V gene sequence: CDR1 PRHDT, CDR2 FYEKMQ (reference sequence). The CDR3 region is CASSADRQSLVYNEQFF. The CDR3 bases are TGTGCCAGCAGCGCGGACCGACAGAGTTTGGTTTACAATGAGCAGTTCTTC.

This clonotype has just a few counts. This sequence joins TRBV10-3 and TRBJ1-1, with unresolved D. CDR1 is ENHRY, CDR2 SYGVKD, per germline. V was cut by 0 bases and J by 2 bases, with 10 bases left in between. The CDR3 spans 15 residues. CDR3 sequence (DNA): TGTGCCATCAGTGAGTCTTACGGGCAAAACACTGAAGCTTTCTTT. Its protein product is CAISESYGQNTEAFF.

This clonotype was seen a handful of times. This chain links TRBV7-3 with TRBJ1-2; possibly TRBD1 for D (5 bases). CDR1 and CDR2 (germline): SGHTA, FQGTGA. The ends were cut back, 5 bases at V and 8 bases at J, with 18 bases in the middle. This CDR3 has 14 amino acids. As DNA, the CDR3 is TGTGCCAGCAGCGTACTACCTGGGGGTTACGGCTACACCTTC. It codes for CASSVLPGGYGYTF. The whole variable domain, filled in from reference TRBV7-3 and TRBJ1-2, reads GAGVSQTPSNKVTEKGKYVELRCDPISGHTALYWYRQSLGQGPEFLIYFQGTGAADDSGLPNDRFFAVRPEGSVSTLKIQRTERGDSAVYLCASSVLPGGYGYTFGSGTRLTVV.

This clonotype was detected many times. The J gene is TRBJ2-2, the V gene TRBV10-2, with 8 nucleotides matching TRBD2. The trim removed 5 bases at V and 6 bases at J, leaving 8 bases unmatched. In germline, CDR1 is WSHSY, CDR2 SAAADI. The CDR3 totals 15 residues. CDR3 DNA: TGCGCCAGCAGTTCCTCAGCGGGAGCGGCCGGGGAGCTGTTTTTT. Protein: CASSSSAGAAGELFF.

In this sample, this clonotype turned up a few times. J is TRBJ2-1 and V is TRBV11-2; weak D call: TRBD2 (6 bases). V lost 2 bases to trimming and J lost 2 bases, with 10 bases between them. This CDR3 region has 15 residues. Germline V gene sequence: CDR1 SGHAT, CDR2 FQNNGV. The DNA of the CDR3 is TGTGCCAGCAGCTTAAGCGGGTCCGCCTACAATGAGCAGTTCTTC. Residues: CASSLSGSAYNEQFF.